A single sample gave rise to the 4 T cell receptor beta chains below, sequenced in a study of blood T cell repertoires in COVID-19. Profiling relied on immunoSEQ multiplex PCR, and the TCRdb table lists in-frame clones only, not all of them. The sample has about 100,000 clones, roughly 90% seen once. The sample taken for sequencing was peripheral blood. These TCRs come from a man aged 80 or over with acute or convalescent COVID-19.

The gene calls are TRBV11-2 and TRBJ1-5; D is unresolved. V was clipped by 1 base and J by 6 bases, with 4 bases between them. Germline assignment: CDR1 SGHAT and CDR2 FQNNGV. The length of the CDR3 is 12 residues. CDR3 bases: TGTGCCAGCAGCTTAGCGGGTCAGCCCCAGCATTTT. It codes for CASSLAGQPQHF.

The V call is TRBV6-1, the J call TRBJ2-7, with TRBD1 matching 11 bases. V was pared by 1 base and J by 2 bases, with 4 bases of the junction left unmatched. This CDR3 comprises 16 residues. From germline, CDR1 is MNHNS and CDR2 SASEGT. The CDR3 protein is CASSEVGQGAAYEQYF. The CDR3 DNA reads TGTGCCAGCAGTGAAGTCGGACAGGGGGCAGCCTACGAGCAGTACTTC.

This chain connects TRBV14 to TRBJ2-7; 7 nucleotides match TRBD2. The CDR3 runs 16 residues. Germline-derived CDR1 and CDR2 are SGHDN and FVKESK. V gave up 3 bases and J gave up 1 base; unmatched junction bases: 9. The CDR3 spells CASSHSQRGLSYEQYF. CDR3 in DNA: TGTGCCAGCAGCCATTCCCAGCGGGGACTTTCCTACGAGCAGTACTTC.

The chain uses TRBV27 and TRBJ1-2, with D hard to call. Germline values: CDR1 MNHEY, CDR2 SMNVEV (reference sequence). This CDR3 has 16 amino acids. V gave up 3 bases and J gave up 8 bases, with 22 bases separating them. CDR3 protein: CASSLAPTITYGGYTF. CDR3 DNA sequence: TGTGCCAGCAGTTTGGCGCCGACAATCACGTATGGGGGCTACACCTTC.